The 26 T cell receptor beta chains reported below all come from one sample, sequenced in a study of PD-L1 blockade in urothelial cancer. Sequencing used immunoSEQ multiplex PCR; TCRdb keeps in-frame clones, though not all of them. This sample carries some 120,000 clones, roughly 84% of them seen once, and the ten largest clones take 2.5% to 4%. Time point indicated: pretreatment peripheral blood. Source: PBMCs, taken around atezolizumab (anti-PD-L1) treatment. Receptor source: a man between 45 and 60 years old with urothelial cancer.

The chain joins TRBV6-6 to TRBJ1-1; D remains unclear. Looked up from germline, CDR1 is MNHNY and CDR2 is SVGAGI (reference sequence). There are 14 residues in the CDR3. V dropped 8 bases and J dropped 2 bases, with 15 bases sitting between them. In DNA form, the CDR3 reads TGTGCCAGCCTCCCGGGAAGAGAAAACACTGAAGCTTTCTTT. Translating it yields CASLPGRENTEAFF.

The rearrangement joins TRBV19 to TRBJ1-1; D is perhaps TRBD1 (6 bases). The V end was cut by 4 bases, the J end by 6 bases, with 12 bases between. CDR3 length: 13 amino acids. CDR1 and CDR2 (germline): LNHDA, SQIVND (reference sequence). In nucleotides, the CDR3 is TGTGCCAGTAGTACGGCAGGGGCTGCTGAAGCTTTCTTT. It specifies CASSTAGAAEAFF.

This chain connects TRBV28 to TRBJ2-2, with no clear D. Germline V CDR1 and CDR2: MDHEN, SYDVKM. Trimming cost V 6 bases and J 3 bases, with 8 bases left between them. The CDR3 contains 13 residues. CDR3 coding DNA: TGTGCCAGCAGAGACACCGACACCGGGGAGCTGTTTTTT. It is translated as CASRDTDTGELFF.

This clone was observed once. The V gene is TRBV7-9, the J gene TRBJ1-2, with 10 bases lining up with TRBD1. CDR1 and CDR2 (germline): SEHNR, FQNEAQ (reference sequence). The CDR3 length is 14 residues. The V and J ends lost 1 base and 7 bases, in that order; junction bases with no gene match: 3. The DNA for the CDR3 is TGTGCCAGCAGCTTAGGACAGGGGGCAACTGGCTACACCTTC. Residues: CASSLGQGATGYTF.

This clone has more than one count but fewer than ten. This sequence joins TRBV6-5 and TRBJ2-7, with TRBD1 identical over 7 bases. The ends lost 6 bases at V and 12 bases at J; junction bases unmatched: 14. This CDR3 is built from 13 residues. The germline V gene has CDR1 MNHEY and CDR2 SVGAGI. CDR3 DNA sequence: TGTGCCAGCAGCCAAAACCGGGACAGCCCCCGGTACTTC. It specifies CASSQNRDSPRYF.

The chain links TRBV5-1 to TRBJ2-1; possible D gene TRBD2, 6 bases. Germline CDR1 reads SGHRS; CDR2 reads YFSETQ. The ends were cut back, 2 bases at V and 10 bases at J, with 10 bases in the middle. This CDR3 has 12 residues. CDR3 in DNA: TGCGCCAGCAGCTTAGCGGGTCGGGAGCAGTTCTTC. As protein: CASSLAGREQFF.

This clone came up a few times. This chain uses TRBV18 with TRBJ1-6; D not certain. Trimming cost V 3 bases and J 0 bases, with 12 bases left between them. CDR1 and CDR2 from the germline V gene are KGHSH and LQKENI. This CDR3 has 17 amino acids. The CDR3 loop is CASSPVPLGSYNSPLHF. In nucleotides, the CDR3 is TGTGCCAGCTCACCCGTCCCACTCGGCTCCTATAATTCACCCCTCCACTTT.

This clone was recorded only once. The CDR3, as DNA: TGTGCCAGCAGCCAAGAAGGAGCGGGAGTATTCTACAATGAGCAGTTCTTC. Encoded protein: CASSQEGAGVFYNEQFF. The chain carries TRBV4-2 and TRBJ2-1; TRBD2 matches 8 bases. Germline V gene data show CDR1 as LGHNA and CDR2 as YNFKEQ. This CDR3 contains 17 residues. J lost 3 bases, V lost 0 bases, and 7 bases had no gene match.

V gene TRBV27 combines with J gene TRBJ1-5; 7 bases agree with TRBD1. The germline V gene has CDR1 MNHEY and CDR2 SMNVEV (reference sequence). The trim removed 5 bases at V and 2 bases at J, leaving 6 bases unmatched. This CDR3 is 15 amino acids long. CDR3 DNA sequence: TGTGCCAGCAGTCCCAGCACAGGGGGCAATCAGCCCCAGCATTTT. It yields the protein CASSPSTGGNQPQHF.

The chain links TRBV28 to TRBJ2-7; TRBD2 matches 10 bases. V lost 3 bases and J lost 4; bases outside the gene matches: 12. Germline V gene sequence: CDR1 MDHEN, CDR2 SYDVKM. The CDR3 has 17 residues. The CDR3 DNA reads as TGTGCCAGCAGTTTCCGACCCAGCGGGAGGGCCCCTTACGAGCAGTACTTC. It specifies CASSFRPSGRAPYEQYF.

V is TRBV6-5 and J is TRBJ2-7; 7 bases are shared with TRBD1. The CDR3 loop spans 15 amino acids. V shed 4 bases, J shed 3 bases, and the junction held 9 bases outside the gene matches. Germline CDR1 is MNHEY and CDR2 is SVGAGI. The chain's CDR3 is CASSSPGTAHYEQYF. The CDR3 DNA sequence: TGTGCCAGCAGTTCCCCCGGGACAGCACACTACGAGCAGTACTTC.

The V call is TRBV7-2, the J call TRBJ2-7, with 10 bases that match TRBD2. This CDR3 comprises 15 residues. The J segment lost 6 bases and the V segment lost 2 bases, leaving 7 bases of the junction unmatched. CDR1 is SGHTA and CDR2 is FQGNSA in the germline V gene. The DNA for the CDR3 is TGTGCCAGCAGCTTAAGTCTAGCGGGAGCGGTCGAGCAGTACTTC. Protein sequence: CASSLSLAGAVEQYF.

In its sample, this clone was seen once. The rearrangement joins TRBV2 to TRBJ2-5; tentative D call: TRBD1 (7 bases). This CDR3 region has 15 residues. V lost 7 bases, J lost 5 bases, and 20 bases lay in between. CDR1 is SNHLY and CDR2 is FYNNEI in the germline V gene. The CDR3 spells CASKAGGPPSETQYF. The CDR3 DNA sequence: TGTGCCAGCAAGGCAGGGGGGCCTCCGAGCGAGACCCAGTACTTC.

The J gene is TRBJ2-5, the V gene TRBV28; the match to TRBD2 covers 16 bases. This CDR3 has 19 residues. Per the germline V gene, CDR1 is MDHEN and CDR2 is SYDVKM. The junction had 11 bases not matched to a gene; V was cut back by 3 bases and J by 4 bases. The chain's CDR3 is CASSFYRGTSGRVLETQYF. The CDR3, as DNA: TGTGCCAGCAGTTTCTACCGGGGGACTAGCGGGAGGGTGTTAGAGACCCAGTACTTC.

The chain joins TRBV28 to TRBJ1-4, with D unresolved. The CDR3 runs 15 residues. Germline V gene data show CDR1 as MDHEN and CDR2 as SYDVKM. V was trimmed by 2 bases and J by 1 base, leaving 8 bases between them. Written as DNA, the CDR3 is TGTGCCAGCAGTTTAATGCAGATAACTAATGAAAAACTGTTTTTT. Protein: CASSLMQITNEKLFF.

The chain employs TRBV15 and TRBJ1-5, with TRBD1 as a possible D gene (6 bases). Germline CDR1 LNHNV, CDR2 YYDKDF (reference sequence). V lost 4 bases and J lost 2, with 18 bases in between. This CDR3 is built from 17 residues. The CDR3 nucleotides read TGTGCCACCAGCAACTCATGGGGGGGGCCCCGCAATCAGCCCCAGCATTTT. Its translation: CATSNSWGGPRNQPQHF.

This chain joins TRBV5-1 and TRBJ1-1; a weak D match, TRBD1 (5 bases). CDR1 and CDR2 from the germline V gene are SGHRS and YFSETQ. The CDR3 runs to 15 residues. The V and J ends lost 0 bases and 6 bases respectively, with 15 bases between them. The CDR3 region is CASSLAPGVRSEAFF. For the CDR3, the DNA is TGCGCCAGCAGCTTGGCCCCGGGGGTACGGTCTGAAGCTTTCTTT.

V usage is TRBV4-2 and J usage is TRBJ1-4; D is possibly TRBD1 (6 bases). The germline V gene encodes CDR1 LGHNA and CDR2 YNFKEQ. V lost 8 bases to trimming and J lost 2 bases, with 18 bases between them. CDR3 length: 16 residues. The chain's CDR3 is CASEHHRDSTNEKLFF. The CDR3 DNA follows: TGTGCCAGCGAACACCACAGGGATTCCACTAATGAAAAACTGTTTTTT.

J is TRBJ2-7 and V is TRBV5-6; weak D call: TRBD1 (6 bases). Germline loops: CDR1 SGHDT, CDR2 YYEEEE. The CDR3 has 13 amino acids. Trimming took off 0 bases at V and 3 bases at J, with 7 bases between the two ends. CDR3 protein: CASSLGTDYEQYF. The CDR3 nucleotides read TGTGCCAGCAGCTTGGGGACAGACTACGAGCAGTACTTC.

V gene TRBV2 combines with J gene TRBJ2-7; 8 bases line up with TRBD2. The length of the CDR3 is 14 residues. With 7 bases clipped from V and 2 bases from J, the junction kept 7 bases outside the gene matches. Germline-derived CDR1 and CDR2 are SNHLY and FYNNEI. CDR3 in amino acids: CASTYGGGPYEQYF. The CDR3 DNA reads TGTGCCAGCACTTACGGGGGGGGCCCCTACGAGCAGTACTTC.

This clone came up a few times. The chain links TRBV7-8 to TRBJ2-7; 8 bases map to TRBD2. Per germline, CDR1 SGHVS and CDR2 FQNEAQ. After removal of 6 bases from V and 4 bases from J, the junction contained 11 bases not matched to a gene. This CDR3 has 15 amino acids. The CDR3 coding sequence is TGTGCCAGCAGTCTCACAGCGGGAGTTCAGTACGAGCAGTACTTC. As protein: CASSLTAGVQYEQYF.

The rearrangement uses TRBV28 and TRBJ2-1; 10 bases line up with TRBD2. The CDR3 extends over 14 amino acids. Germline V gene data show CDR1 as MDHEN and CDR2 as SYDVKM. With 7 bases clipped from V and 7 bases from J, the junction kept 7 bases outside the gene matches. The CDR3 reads CASIRQRGGNEQFF. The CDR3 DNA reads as TGTGCCAGCATCCGGCAGCGGGGGGGGAATGAGCAGTTCTTC.

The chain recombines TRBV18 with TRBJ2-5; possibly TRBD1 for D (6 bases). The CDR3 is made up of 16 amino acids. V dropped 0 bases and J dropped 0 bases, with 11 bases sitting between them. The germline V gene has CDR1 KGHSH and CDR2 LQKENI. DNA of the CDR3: TGTGCCAGCTCACCACCGAGCAGGGGCGACCAAGAGACCCAGTACTTC. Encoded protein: CASSPPSRGDQETQYF.

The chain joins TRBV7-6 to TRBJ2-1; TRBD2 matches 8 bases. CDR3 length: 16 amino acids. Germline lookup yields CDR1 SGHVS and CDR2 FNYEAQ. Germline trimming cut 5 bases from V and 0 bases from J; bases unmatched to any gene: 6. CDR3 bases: TGTGCCAGCAGCGCGACTAGCGCCAGCTCCTACAATGAGCAGTTCTTC. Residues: CASSATSASSYNEQFF.

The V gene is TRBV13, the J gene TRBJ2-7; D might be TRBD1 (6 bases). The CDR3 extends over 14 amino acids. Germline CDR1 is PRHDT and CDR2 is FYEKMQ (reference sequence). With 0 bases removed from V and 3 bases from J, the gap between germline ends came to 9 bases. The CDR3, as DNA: TGTGCCAGCAGCTTAGGTATAGGGGGCTACGAGCAGTACTTC. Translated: CASSLGIGGYEQYF.

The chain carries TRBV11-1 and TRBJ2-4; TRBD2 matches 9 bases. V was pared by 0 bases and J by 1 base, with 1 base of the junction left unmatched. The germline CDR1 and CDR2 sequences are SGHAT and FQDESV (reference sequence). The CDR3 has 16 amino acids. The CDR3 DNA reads TGTGCCAGCAGCTTAGCTGCGGGAGGGGCCAAAAACATTCAGTACTTC. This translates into CASSLAAGGAKNIQYF.